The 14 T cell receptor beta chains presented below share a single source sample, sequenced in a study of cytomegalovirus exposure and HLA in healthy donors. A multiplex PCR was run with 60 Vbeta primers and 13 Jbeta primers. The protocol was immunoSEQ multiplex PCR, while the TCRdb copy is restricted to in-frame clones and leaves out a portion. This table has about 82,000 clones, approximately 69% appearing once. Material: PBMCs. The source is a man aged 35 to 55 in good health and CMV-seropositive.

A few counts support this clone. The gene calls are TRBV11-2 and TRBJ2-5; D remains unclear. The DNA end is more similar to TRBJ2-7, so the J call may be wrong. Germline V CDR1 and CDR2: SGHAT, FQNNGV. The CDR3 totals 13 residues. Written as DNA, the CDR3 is TGTGCCAGCAGCCTCCAAACCTCCTACGAGCAGTACTTC. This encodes CASSLQTSYEQYF.

CDR3 amino acids: CASSLEQTRNEQFF. DNA for the CDR3: TGTGCCAGCAGCTTGGAACAGACTAGGAACGAGCAGTTCTTC. V gene TRBV7-8 combines with J gene TRBJ2-1; D is perhaps TRBD2 (6 bases). Trimming shortened V by 3 bases and J by 10 bases, and 16 bases separated the two germline ends. The CDR3 is 14 amino acids. CDR1 SGHVS and CDR2 FQNEAQ come from the germline V gene. Using reference TRBV7-8 and TRBJ2-1 for the parts outside the CDR3, the full variable domain is GAGVSQSPRYKVAKRGQDVALRCDPISGHVSLFWYQQALGQGPEFLTYFQNEAQLDKSGLPSDRFFAERPEGSVSTLKIQRTQQEDSAVYLCASSLEQTRNEQFFGPGTRLTVL.

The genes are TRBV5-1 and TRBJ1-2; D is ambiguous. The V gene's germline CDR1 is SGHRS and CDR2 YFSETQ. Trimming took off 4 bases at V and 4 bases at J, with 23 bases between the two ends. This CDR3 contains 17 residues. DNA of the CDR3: TGCGCCAGCAGCACCTCAATGGCGGGTCACACGCCCTATGGCTACACCTTC. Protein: CASSTSMAGHTPYGYTF. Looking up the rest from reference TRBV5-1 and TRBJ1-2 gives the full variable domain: KAGVTQTPRYLIKTRGQQVTLSCSPISGHRSVSWYQQTPGQGLQFLFEYFSETQRNKGNFPGRFSGRQFSNSRSEMNVSTLELGDSALYLCASSTSMAGHTPYGYTFGSGTRLTVV.

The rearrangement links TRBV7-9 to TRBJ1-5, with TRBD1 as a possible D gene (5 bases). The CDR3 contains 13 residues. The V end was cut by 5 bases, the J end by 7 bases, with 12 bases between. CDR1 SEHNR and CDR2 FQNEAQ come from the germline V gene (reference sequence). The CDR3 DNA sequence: TGTGCCAGCAGCGCAGGGATAGGGCAGCCCCAGCATTTT. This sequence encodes CASSAGIGQPQHF.

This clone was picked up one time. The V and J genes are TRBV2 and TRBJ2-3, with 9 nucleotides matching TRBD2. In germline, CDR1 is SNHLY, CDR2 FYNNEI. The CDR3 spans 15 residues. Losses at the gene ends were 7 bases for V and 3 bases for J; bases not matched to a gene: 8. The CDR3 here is CASTPSAGGTDTQYF. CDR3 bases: TGTGCCAGCACCCCAAGCGCGGGAGGGACAGATACGCAGTATTTT. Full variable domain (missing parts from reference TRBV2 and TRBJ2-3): EPEVTQTPSHQVTQMGQEVILRCVPISNHLYFYWYRQILGQKVEFLVSFYNNEISEKSEIFDDQFSVERPDGSNFTLKIRSTKLEDSAMYFCASTPSAGGTDTQYFGPGTRLTVL.

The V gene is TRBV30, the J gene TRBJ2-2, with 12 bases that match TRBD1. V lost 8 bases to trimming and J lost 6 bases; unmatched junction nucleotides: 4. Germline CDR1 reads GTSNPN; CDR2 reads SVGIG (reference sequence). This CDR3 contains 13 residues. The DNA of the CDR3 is TGTGCCATGGGACAGGGGGCGCCCGGGGAGCTGTTTTTT. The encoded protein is CAMGQGAPGELFF.

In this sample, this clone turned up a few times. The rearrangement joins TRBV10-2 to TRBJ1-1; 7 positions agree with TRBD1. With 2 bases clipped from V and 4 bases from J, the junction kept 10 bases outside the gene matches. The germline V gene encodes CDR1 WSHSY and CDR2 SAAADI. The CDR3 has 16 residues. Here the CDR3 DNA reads TGCGCCAGCAGTGAGCCCGGGACAGAGTTCCGCACTGAAGCTTTCTTT. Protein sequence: CASSEPGTEFRTEAFF.

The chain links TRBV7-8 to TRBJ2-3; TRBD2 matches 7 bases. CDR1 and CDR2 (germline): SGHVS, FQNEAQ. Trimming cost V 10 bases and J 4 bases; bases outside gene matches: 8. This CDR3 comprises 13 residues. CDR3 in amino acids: CATTGLVSDTQYF. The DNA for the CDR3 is TGTGCCACCACCGGACTAGTTTCAGATACGCAGTATTTT.

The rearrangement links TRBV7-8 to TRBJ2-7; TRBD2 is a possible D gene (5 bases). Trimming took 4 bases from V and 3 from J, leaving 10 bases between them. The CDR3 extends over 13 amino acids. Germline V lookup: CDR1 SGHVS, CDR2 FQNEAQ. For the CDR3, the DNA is TGTGCCAGCAGCTACGGGGTAAACTACGAGCAGTACTTC. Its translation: CASSYGVNYEQYF.

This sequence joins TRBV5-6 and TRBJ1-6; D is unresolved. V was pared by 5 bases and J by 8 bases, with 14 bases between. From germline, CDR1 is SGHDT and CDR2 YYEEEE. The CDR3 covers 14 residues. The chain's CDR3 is CASRRRDLDSPLHF. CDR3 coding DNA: TGTGCCAGCAGGAGACGGGATCTGGATTCACCCCTCCACTTT.

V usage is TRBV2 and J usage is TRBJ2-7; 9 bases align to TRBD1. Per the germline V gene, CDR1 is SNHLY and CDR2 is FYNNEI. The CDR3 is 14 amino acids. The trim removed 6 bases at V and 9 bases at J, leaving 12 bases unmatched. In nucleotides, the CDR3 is TGTGCCAGCAGAGAGGACAGGGGCTCAGGGGGGCAGTACTTC. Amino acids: CASREDRGSGGQYF. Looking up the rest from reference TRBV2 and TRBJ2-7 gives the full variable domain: EPEVTQTPSHQVTQMGQEVILRCVPISNHLYFYWYRQILGQKVEFLVSFYNNEISEKSEIFDDQFSVERPDGSNFTLKIRSTKLEDSAMYFCASREDRGSGGQYFGPGTRLTVT.

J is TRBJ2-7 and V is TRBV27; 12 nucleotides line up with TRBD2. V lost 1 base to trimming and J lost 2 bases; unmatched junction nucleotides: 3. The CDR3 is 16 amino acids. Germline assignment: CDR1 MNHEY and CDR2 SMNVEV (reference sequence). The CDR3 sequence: CASSLFLAGGPYEQYF. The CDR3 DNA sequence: TGTGCCAGCAGTTTATTTCTAGCGGGGGGGCCCTACGAGCAGTACTTC.

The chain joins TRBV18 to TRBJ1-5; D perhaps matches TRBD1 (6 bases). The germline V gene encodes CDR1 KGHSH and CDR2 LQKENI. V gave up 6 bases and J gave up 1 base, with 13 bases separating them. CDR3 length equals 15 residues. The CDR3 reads CASSLAGHSNQPQHF. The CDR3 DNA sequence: TGTGCCAGCTCTCTAGCGGGACACAGCAATCAGCCCCAGCATTTT.

Here the CDR3 reads CASSAGLSNQPQHF. In DNA, the CDR3 is TGTGCCAGCAGCGCGGGTCTTAGCAATCAGCCCCAGCATTTT. The gene calls are TRBV7-9 and TRBJ1-5, with D hard to call. CDR1 SEHNR and CDR2 FQNEAQ come from the germline V gene (reference sequence). The CDR3 runs 14 residues. Trimming pared 5 bases from V and 0 bases from J, leaving 8 bases between.